These 15 T cell receptor beta chains were sequenced from one sample in a study of T-cell reconstitution after alpha-beta-depleted transplantation in children. A library of TCRbeta sequences, prepared with unique molecular identifiers, was generated. In TCRdb, the PCR reads were re-called with MiXCR into one record per CDR3 protein. The table has around 500,000 distinct CDR3 sequences, around an eighth seen once; the top ten hold 5% to 6%. The material sequenced was PBMCs from the stem cell graft donor, taken from the stem cell graft. The source of these receptors is a human donor who donated a stem cell graft to a child with combined immunodeficiency.

This clonotype was picked up a small number of times. The J gene is TRBJ2-1, the V gene TRBV12-3 or TRBV12-4; D is undetermined. The ends were cut back, 5 bases at V and 10 bases at J, with 9 bases in the middle. The CDR3 is 11 residues long. The CDR3 here is CASSKQSEQFF. The DNA for the CDR3 is TGTGCCAGCAGTAAGCAGAGCGAGCAGTTCTTC.

This clonotype was recorded at least ten times. The rearrangement uses TRBV29-1 and TRBJ1-1, with D perhaps TRBD1 (6 bases). V lost 2 bases and J lost 1, with 14 bases in between. CDR1 and CDR2 from the germline V gene are SQVTM and ANQGSEA. The CDR3 is made up of 15 amino acids. CDR3 coding DNA: TGCAGCGTTGAACGATTGGTAGGGGGGAACACTGAAGCTTTCTTT. Residues: CSVERLVGGNTEAFF.

The CDR3 DNA reads TGCAGCGTTGAACAGGGGGTTACCTACAATGAGCAGTTCTTC. Its translation: CSVEQGVTYNEQFF. This rearrangement joins TRBV29-1 to TRBJ2-1; 7 nucleotides align to TRBD1. Unmatched junction bases numbered 3, after V lost 2 bases and J lost 2 bases. This CDR3 has 14 amino acids. The V gene's germline CDR1 is SQVTM and CDR2 ANQGSEA.

The chain joins TRBV7-9 to TRBJ2-3; 9 bases line up with TRBD1. CDR3 length: 13 amino acids. The V and J ends lost 5 bases and 13 bases, in that order; junction bases with no gene match: 10. Germline V CDR1 and CDR2: SEHNR, FQNEAQ (reference sequence). The CDR3 DNA sequence: TGTGCCAGCAGCGCCCCAGCGGGGACAGGGAAGTATTTT. It is translated as CASSAPAGTGKYF.

This clonotype was counted only a few times. This chain connects TRBV20-1 to TRBJ1-1; a possible D gene is TRBD1 (5 bases). The V and J ends lost 0 bases and 1 base respectively, with 18 bases between them. Looked up from germline, CDR1 is DFQATT and CDR2 is SNEGSKA (reference sequence). The CDR3 contains 17 residues. The CDR3 is CSAREAEFGDPNTEAFF. CDR3 nucleotide sequence: TGCAGTGCTAGAGAGGCCGAATTTGGGGACCCGAACACTGAAGCTTTCTTT.

This clonotype has a handful of counts. The V call is TRBV5-1, the J call TRBJ1-2, with a weak D call TRBD1 (6 bases). Germline V CDR1 and CDR2: SGHRS, YFSETQ. Trimming removed 2 bases from V and 3 bases from J, with 11 bases in between. The CDR3 is 14 residues long. CDR3 coding DNA: TGCGCCAGCAGCTTCTCCGCAGGGGACTATGGCTACACCTTC. Translating it yields CASSFSAGDYGYTF.

This clonotype appeared a few times. Lacking the conserved final phenylalanine or tryptophan, this CDR3 likely reflects a read error. The DNA is left out, because the CDR3 cannot be placed on it with certainty; the CDR3 is given as TCRdb lists it. This rearrangement joins TRBV3-1 to TRBJ1-4; the table's TRBD1 call for D was not verified on the DNA. The CDR3 length equals 11 residues, ends included. CDR1 and CDR2 (germline): LGHDT, YNNKEL (reference sequence). CDR3 amino acids: CASSLIRGLRS.

This clonotype was observed a handful of times. This sequence joins TRBV6-2 or TRBV6-3 and TRBJ2-7, with 10 bases aligning to TRBD2. This CDR3 has 15 residues. Germline assignment: CDR1 MNHEY and CDR2 SVGEGT. The trim removed 7 bases at V and 3 bases at J, leaving 9 bases unmatched. The chain's CDR3 is CASTNGLAALYEQYF. CDR3 nucleotides: TGTGCCAGCACCAATGGACTAGCGGCACTCTACGAGCAGTACTTC.

In its sample, this clonotype was seen a few times. V gene TRBV29-1 combines with J gene TRBJ2-5; D may be TRBD1 (5 bases). The germline gives CDR1 SQVTM, CDR2 ANQGSEA. The CDR3 contains 13 residues. Trimming took 3 bases from V and 2 from J, leaving 10 bases between them. The DNA of the CDR3 is TGCAGCGTTGACGACAGCCTTCAAGAGACCCAGTACTTC. This translates into CSVDDSLQETQYF. Supplemented by reference TRBV29-1 and TRBJ2-5, the full variable domain reads SAVISQKPSRDICQRGTSLTIQCQVDSQVTMMFWYRQQPGQSLTLIATANQGSEATYESGFVIDKFPISRPNLTFSTLTVSNMSPEDSSIYLCSVDDSLQETQYFGPGTRLLVL.

This clonotype was seen repeatedly, ten times or more. The rearrangement uses TRBV9 and TRBJ2-1, with 8 bases that match TRBD2. Looked up from germline, CDR1 is SGDLS and CDR2 is YYNGEE. The V gene end was trimmed by 1 base and the J gene end by 0 bases; junction bases not matched to a gene: 3. The CDR3 consists of 16 residues. CDR3 sequence reads: CASSVLAGYSYNEQFF. In nucleotides, the CDR3 is TGTGCCAGCAGCGTATTAGCGGGATACTCCTACAATGAGCAGTTCTTC.

The sample holds many counts of this clonotype. The chain carries TRBV5-1 and TRBJ2-3, with D possibly being TRBD2 (7 bases). V was pared by 6 bases and J by 0 bases, with 11 bases between. The CDR3 has 14 amino acids. CDR1 and CDR2 (germline): SGHRS, YFSETQ. The CDR3 DNA is TGCGCCAGCACCGGGGGGCTTAGCACAGATACGCAGTATTTT. Protein sequence: CASTGGLSTDTQYF.

This clonotype has only a few counts. The chain uses TRBV6-5 and TRBJ2-2; 8 nucleotides match TRBD1. Germline CDR1 and CDR2: MNHEY and SVGAGI. This CDR3 has 14 residues. The V gene end was trimmed by 2 bases and the J gene end by 8 bases; junction bases not matched to a gene: 4. CDR3: CASSYGTGKGELFF. The CDR3 region has the DNA TGTGCCAGCAGTTACGGGACAGGAAAAGGGGAGCTGTTTTTT.

This clonotype was detected a few times. The V gene is TRBV24-1, the J gene TRBJ1-5; the D gene is possibly TRBD1 (5 bases). This CDR3 has 16 amino acids. The germline V gene encodes CDR1 KGHDR and CDR2 SFDVKD. Trimming shortened V by 9 bases and J by 2 bases, and 19 bases separated the two germline ends. CDR3 residues: CATQGKGFLGNQPQHF. The CDR3 DNA sequence: TGTGCCACCCAGGGTAAGGGATTTTTGGGCAATCAGCCCCAGCATTTT.

The chain employs TRBV28 and TRBJ2-2, with 7 bases that match TRBD2. Germline CDR1 reads MDHEN; CDR2 reads SYDVKM. The length of the CDR3 is 17 residues. V was pared by 5 bases and J by 4 bases, with 13 bases of the junction left unmatched. This CDR3 is CASSTRRLAVGTGELFF. CDR3 DNA: TGTGCCAGCAGTACACGAAGACTAGCTGTGGGCACCGGGGAGCTGTTTTTT.

This clonotype showed up just a few times. J is TRBJ2-7 and V is TRBV10-3, with TRBD1 as a possible D gene (5 bases). Per germline, CDR1 ENHRY and CDR2 SYGVKD. CDR3 length: 14 residues. The V gene lost 4 bases and the J gene lost 3 bases, with 13 bases spanning the gap. The chain's CDR3 is CAISVGRVVYEQYF. In DNA form, the CDR3 reads TGTGCCATCAGTGTAGGCAGGGTAGTCTACGAGCAGTACTTC.